This T cell receptor beta chain was observed in a study of CXCR3-negative and CXCR3-positive naive CD8 T cells. The overall study: Libraries each contributed about 1.5 +/- 0.3 million TRB reads, for around 150 million in total.

Identification of naive CD8+ T cells rested on CD45RO-CCR7+CD27+CD95- status. Each TRB cDNA library was prepared by 5' RACE (with UMI labels). TCRdb reprocessed the 5' RACE reads, keeping one entry per CDR3 protein, no DNA. Found here are roughly 26,000 distinct CDR3 sequences; the top ten clones hold roughly 2.8%. Details on this clonotype: Antigen specificity is unknown.

Germline lookup yields CDR1 MNHEY and CDR2 SMNVEV (reference sequence). The CDR3 length is 13 residues. Points from the study as a whole: Diversity in memory CD8+ cells fell much lower than the comparably high levels seen in both naive subsets.

The receptor's source is a human donor in good health. Some clones in this sample may be carry-over from other donors' samples. Input material: naive CXCR3- CD8+ T cells from blood. Subset meaning: CD45RO-CCR7+CD27+CD95- naive CD8+ T cells lacking CXCR3 (TNR3-). This chain connects TRBV27 to TRBJ1-1; the D call from TCRdb, TRBD1, cannot be confirmed without DNA. This CDR3 reads CASSLTGNPEAFF.